The 30 T cell receptor beta chains reported below all come from one sample, sequenced in a study of shared clonotypes between healthy human individuals. Profiling relied on immunoSEQ multiplex PCR, and the TCRdb table lists in-frame clones only, not all of them. The sample includes around 550,000 clones, almost 97% of them seen just once. Source material: naive CD4+ T cells sorted from blood. Sample subset: CD45RA+ positively selected. Receptors were obtained from a woman aged 30 to 39 in good health.

The rearrangement links TRBV10-3 to TRBJ2-2; 8 nucleotides agree with TRBD2. Germline V gene lookup returns CDR1 ENHRY and CDR2 SYGVKD. The CDR3 spans 16 residues. V was pared by 5 bases and J by 5 bases, with 10 bases of the junction left unmatched. CDR3 DNA sequence: TGTGCCATCAGTCCCTCCGGGACTAGTTCTACCGGGGAGCTGTTTTTT. Translation: CAISPSGTSSTGELFF.

V is TRBV11-2 and J is TRBJ1-1; 7 bases line up with TRBD1. CDR3 length equals 15 residues. Trimming took 6 bases from V and 3 from J; bases not matched to a gene: 10. CDR1 is SGHAT, CDR2 FQNNGV, per germline. The DNA of the CDR3 is TGTGCCAGCAGGGACAGGACACCGGGGGACACTGAAGCTTTCTTT. It translates to CASRDRTPGDTEAFF.

The chain is built from TRBV10-1 and TRBJ2-2, with TRBD1 as a possible D gene (5 bases). V was cut by 6 bases and J by 4 bases, with 9 bases left in between. The CDR3 extends over 13 amino acids. Germline lookup yields CDR1 WNHNN and CDR2 SYGVQD (reference sequence). The CDR3 DNA reads TGCGCCAGCAGGGCGCAGGGCACCGGGGAGCTGTTTTTT. Residues: CASRAQGTGELFF.

The V and J genes are TRBV28 and TRBJ2-5, with 10 bases matching TRBD2. The CDR3 spans 16 residues. After removal of 5 bases from V and 5 bases from J, the junction contained 11 bases not matched to a gene. Per the germline V gene, CDR1 is MDHEN and CDR2 is SYDVKM. In DNA form, the CDR3 reads TGTGCCAGCAGTCATAGACTAGCGGGCGGTAGGGAGACCCAGTACTTC. Its translation is CASSHRLAGGRETQYF.

V usage is TRBV5-6 and J usage is TRBJ2-5, with 7 bases matching TRBD2. This CDR3 region has 15 residues. CDR1 is SGHDT and CDR2 is YYEEEE in the germline V gene. Trimming removed 0 bases from V and 4 bases from J; junction bases left unmatched: 6. The CDR3 DNA reads TGTGCCAGCAGCTTGGCGCAACCGGGAGGAGAGACCCAGTACTTC. Translation gives CASSLAQPGGETQYF.

The chain combines TRBV11-2 with TRBJ2-5; TRBD2 agrees at 7 bases. Germline V lookup: CDR1 SGHAT, CDR2 FQNNGV. After removal of 5 bases from V and 1 base from J, the junction contained 4 bases not matched to a gene. This CDR3 has 14 residues. The CDR3 spells CASSPGLRQETQYF. CDR3 DNA sequence: TGTGCCAGCAGCCCGGGACTACGCCAAGAGACCCAGTACTTC.

This rearrangement joins TRBV30 to TRBJ2-7; 7 bases fit TRBD1. The CDR3 extends over 16 amino acids. Germline V gives CDR1 GTSNPN, CDR2 SVGIG (reference sequence). The trim removed 0 bases at V and 2 bases at J, leaving 10 bases unmatched. Here the CDR3 reads CAWSVLFGDRTYEQYF. The DNA for the CDR3 is TGTGCCTGGAGTGTTTTATTCGGGGACAGAACCTACGAGCAGTACTTC.

The gene calls are TRBV27 and TRBJ1-1, with a tentative D call TRBD1 (6 bases). V lost 3 bases and J 2 bases, leaving 10 bases between the germline ends. The CDR3 spans 14 residues. Per germline, CDR1 MNHEY and CDR2 SMNVEV (reference sequence). For the CDR3, the DNA is TGTGCCAGCAGTTTCGACAGGCTCAACACTGAAGCTTTCTTT. Translated, it gives CASSFDRLNTEAFF.

The chain has TRBV5-1 and TRBJ2-5; D may be TRBD2 (6 bases). CDR1 SGHRS and CDR2 YFSETQ come from the germline V gene. CDR3 length equals 16 residues. V lost 4 bases, J lost 3 bases, and 19 bases lay in between. The chain's CDR3 is CASSRMLAGREETQYF. The DNA for the CDR3 is TGCGCCAGCAGCCGGATGCTGGCGGGAAGAGAAGAGACCCAGTACTTC.

V is TRBV28 and J is TRBJ2-1; D may match TRBD1 or TRBD2 (5 bases each). V was clipped by 1 base and J by 6 bases, with 16 bases between them. Germline V CDR1 and CDR2: MDHEN, SYDVKM. This CDR3 is built from 16 residues. For the CDR3, the DNA is TGTGCCAGCAGTTTATTGACGGGACCCTATTCCAATGAGCAGTTCTTC. Amino acids: CASSLLTGPYSNEQFF.

The V call is TRBV6-1, the J call TRBJ2-3, with D tentatively TRBD2 (6 bases). The CDR3 is 14 residues long. Germline assignment: CDR1 MNHNS and CDR2 SASEGT. Trimming took 11 bases from V and 1 from J, leaving 16 bases between them. The CDR3 loop is CAPTGRDCTDTQYF. The CDR3 DNA follows: TGTGCCCCGACCGGGCGGGATTGCACAGATACGCAGTATTTT.

The chain joins TRBV21-1 to TRBJ2-7. TRBV21-1 is a pseudogene locus. The CDR3 is 14 residues long. The CDR3 is CASSSREGQHEQYF. In nucleotides, the CDR3 is TGTGCCAGCAGCTCAAGGGAAGGGCAGCACGAGCAGTACTTC.

The rearrangement links TRBV5-6 to TRBJ2-7, with D perhaps TRBD1 (6 bases). This CDR3 comprises 16 residues. CDR1 SGHDT and CDR2 YYEEEE come from the germline V gene. V lost 3 bases, J lost 1 base, and 17 bases lay in between. CDR3 sequence reads: CASSYTPGDPSYEQYF. The CDR3 nucleotides are TGTGCCAGCAGCTATACCCCAGGGGACCCGTCCTACGAGCAGTACTTC.

V is TRBV5-1 and J is TRBJ2-3; 9 bases match TRBD2. This CDR3 comprises 17 residues. After removal of 0 bases from V and 0 bases from J, the junction contained 5 bases not matched to a gene. Germline CDR1 is SGHRS and CDR2 is YFSETQ. CDR3 sequence (DNA): TGCGCCAGCAGCTTGGAGGCTAGCGGGGTTAGCACAGATACGCAGTATTTT. Its protein is CASSLEASGVSTDTQYF.

V and J are TRBV10-3 and TRBJ2-7; tentatively, D is TRBD2 (6 bases). CDR3 length equals 13 residues. The V gene's germline CDR1 is ENHRY and CDR2 SYGVKD. Trimming pared 8 bases from V and 0 bases from J, leaving 11 bases between. The CDR3 spells CAIGAGISYEQYF. CDR3 in DNA: TGTGCCATCGGAGCGGGTATCTCCTACGAGCAGTACTTC.

The chain is built from TRBV5-4 and TRBJ1-1; 7 nucleotides agree with TRBD1. The V gene's germline CDR1 is SGHNT and CDR2 YYREEE (reference sequence). The length of the CDR3 is 15 residues. Germline trimming cut 0 bases from V and 3 bases from J; bases unmatched to any gene: 5. The CDR3 loop is CASSLENRGYTEAFF. The DNA for the CDR3 is TGTGCCAGCAGCTTGGAGAACAGGGGATACACTGAAGCTTTCTTT.

The V gene is TRBV14, the J gene TRBJ2-5; possibly TRBD1 for D (6 bases). Trimming took 0 bases from V and 3 from J, leaving 11 bases between them. CDR3 length equals 15 residues. Germline CDR1 reads SGHDN; CDR2 reads FVKESK. The DNA for the CDR3 is TGTGCCAGCAGCCAAGACCAGGGGTGGGAAGAGACCCAGTACTTC. Amino acids: CASSQDQGWEETQYF.

This clone appeared a single time. Other DNA sequences in this sample translate to the same CDR3. CDR3 region: CASSPLGDQPQHF. The CDR3 coding sequence is TGTGCCAGCTCACCACTCGGAGATCAGCCCCAGCATTTT. The chain links TRBV18 to TRBJ1-5; D gene uncertain. From germline, CDR1 is KGHSH and CDR2 LQKENI. The ends were cut back, 1 base at V and 5 bases at J, with 6 bases in the middle. The CDR3 is 13 residues long. The full variable domain, in which reference TRBV18 and TRBJ1-5 provide the parts outside the CDR3, is NAGVMQNPRHLVRRRGQEARLRCSPMKGHSHVYWYRQLPEEGLKFMVYLQKENIIDESGMPKERFSAEFPKEGPSILRIQQVVRGDSAAYFCASSPLGDQPQHFGDGTRLSIL.

The gene calls are TRBV28 and TRBJ1-3, with D unresolved. The germline V gene has CDR1 MDHEN and CDR2 SYDVKM. Trimming shortened V by 7 bases and J by 1 base, and 8 bases separated the two germline ends. The CDR3 is made up of 13 amino acids. CDR3 DNA: TGTGCCAGCACCACCCTATCTGGAAACACCATATATTTT. It specifies CASTTLSGNTIYF.

A remark on this clone: Within the sample, other DNA sequences also encode this same CDR3. V gene TRBV7-9 combines with J gene TRBJ1-1, with 7 positions matching TRBD1. Germline CDR1 is SEHNR and CDR2 is FQNEAQ (reference sequence). The CDR3 is 13 residues long. The V segment lost 4 bases and the J segment 3 bases; nucleotides outside the gene matches: 2. Written as DNA, the CDR3 is TGTGCCAGCAGCTCCCAGGGGGACACTGAAGCTTTCTTT. Its translation is CASSSQGDTEAFF. Drawing the rest from reference TRBV7-9 and TRBJ1-1, the complete variable domain is DTGVSQNPRHKITKRGQNVTFRCDPISEHNRLYWYRQTLGQGPEFLTYFQNEAQLEKSRLLSDRFSAERPKGSFSTLEIQRTEQGDSAMYLCASSSQGDTEAFFGQGTRLTVV.

The V gene is TRBV10-3, the J gene TRBJ1-3, with 9 bases aligning to TRBD1. Trimming at V came to 5 bases and at J to 5 bases, leaving 4 bases not matched to a gene. Germline CDR1 and CDR2: ENHRY and SYGVKD. CDR3 size: 14 residues. The CDR3 nucleotides are TGTGCCATCAGTCGGGACAGGGATAGAAACACCATATATTTT. This codes for CAISRDRDRNTIYF.

There are a few counts of this clone. V is TRBV6-1 and J is TRBJ2-7; D not resolved. V was pared by 10 bases and J by 0 bases, with 13 bases between. CDR1 MNHNS and CDR2 SASEGT come from the germline V gene. This CDR3 region has 13 residues. CDR3 DNA: TGTGCCACGGGCTTGTGGAGCTCCTACGAGCAGTACTTC. Translated: CATGLWSSYEQYF.

This chain uses TRBV9 with TRBJ2-1; perhaps TRBD2 as D (5 bases). CDR3 length: 14 amino acids. Per the germline V gene, CDR1 is SGDLS and CDR2 is YYNGEE. V shed 0 bases and J shed 3 bases, with 7 bases lying between them. CDR3 residues: CASSVVGDYNEQFF. CDR3 DNA: TGTGCCAGCAGCGTAGTCGGGGACTACAATGAGCAGTTCTTC.

J is TRBJ2-5 and V is TRBV7-2; D uncertain. With the DNA end fitting TRBJ2-7 better, the J assignment may be wrong. CDR3 length: 14 amino acids. The germline V gene has CDR1 SGHTA and CDR2 FQGNSA. CDR3 nucleotide sequence: TGTGCCAGCAGCGTAAGCTGGCAGCCGGCCGAGCAGTACTTC. Encoded protein: CASSVSWQPAEQYF.

The J gene is TRBJ2-5, the V gene TRBV29-1; tentative D call: TRBD1 (5 bases). V was cut by 0 bases and J by 2 bases, with 13 bases left in between. CDR1 SQVTM and CDR2 ANQGSEA come from the germline V gene. The CDR3 totals 15 residues. CDR3 sequence (DNA): TGCAGCGTTGAAGACGCTACAGGAGAACAAGAGACCCAGTACTTC. This translates into CSVEDATGEQETQYF. The entire variable domain, with the rest obtained from reference TRBV29-1 and TRBJ2-5, is as follows: SAVISQKPSRDICQRGTSLTIQCQVDSQVTMMFWYRQQPGQSLTLIATANQGSEATYESGFVIDKFPISRPNLTFSTLTVSNMSPEDSSIYLCSVEDATGEQETQYFGPGTRLLVL.

CDR3 nucleotide sequence: TGCGCCAGCAGCTACACTAGCGGGAGCGGAACCGGGGAGCTGTTTTTT. Residues: CASSYTSGSGTGELFF. The gene calls are TRBV5-1 and TRBJ2-2; the match to TRBD2 covers 11 bases. The CDR3 loop spans 16 amino acids. With V trimmed by 3 bases and J by 5 bases, 6 bases remained unmatched. Germline V gives CDR1 SGHRS, CDR2 YFSETQ.

This chain links TRBV10-3 with TRBJ1-2; 9 bases map to TRBD1. J was trimmed by 8 bases and V by 7 bases; bases with no gene match: 17. Germline CDR1 is ENHRY and CDR2 is SYGVKD. There are 16 residues in the CDR3. CDR3 sequence (DNA): TGTGCCATCAAGTCCGGTGAAGGGGACAGGGCAGGAGGCTACACCTTC. Its translation is CAIKSGEGDRAGGYTF.

The rearrangement links TRBV6-4 to TRBJ2-1; D is uncertain. The CDR3 is 16 amino acids. Germline V gene lookup returns CDR1 MRHNA and CDR2 SNTAGT. Trimming pared 5 bases from V and 2 bases from J, leaving 16 bases between. The CDR3, as DNA: TGTGCCAGCAGTAGGACCACGCTGACGCCCTACAATGAGCAGTTCTTC. Protein product: CASSRTTLTPYNEQFF.

This chain connects TRBV6-1 to TRBJ2-7, with TRBD1 identical over 12 bases. J was trimmed by 6 bases and V by 5 bases; bases with no gene match: 5. The CDR3 is made up of 14 amino acids. Looked up from germline, CDR1 is MNHNS and CDR2 is SASEGT. The CDR3 sequence: CASSSGTGGFEQYF. In DNA form, the CDR3 reads TGTGCCAGCAGTTCCGGGACAGGGGGCTTCGAGCAGTACTTC.

The chain joins TRBV28 to TRBJ1-2; no firm D call. Germline V CDR1 and CDR2: MDHEN, SYDVKM. The CDR3 is 15 amino acids. Trimming removed 6 bases from V and 6 bases from J, with 20 bases in between. CDR3 sequence reads: CASRAGSDTGDGYTF. The CDR3 DNA sequence: TGTGCCAGCAGAGCGGGCAGCGATACCGGTGATGGCTACACCTTC.